Listed below are T cell receptor beta chains from one sample, sequenced in a study of T-cell memory formation after mild COVID-19. In TCRdb, the 5' RACE reads were re-called with MiXCR into one record per CDR3 protein. The table records fewer than 350,000 distinct CDR3 sequences, roughly an eighth of them present only once. The specimen sequenced was PBMCs or a T cell subset sorted from them (not recorded which). These receptors were taken from a man between 18 and 35 years old who had mild COVID-19 (a few samples of this study predate the infection). Cell type and time point are not known. Each CDR3 is given with its conserved first and last residue. The D gene is left open where the match is weak. The size entry is marked missing in some rows and otherwise reads once, few, many or a size class.

d_call,clone_size,v_call,j_call,cdr3_aa,cdr3_nt
.,few,TRBV11-2,TRBJ2-3,CASSRGPPDKPPDTQYF,TGTGCCAGCAGCAGGGGCCCACCGGACAAGCCTCCGGATACGCAGTATTTT
TRBD1,many,TRBV7-2,TRBJ2-1,CASSLAMAGGYNEQFF,TGTGCCAGCAGCTTAGCGATGGCAGGGGGCTACAATGAGCAGTTCTTC
.,.,TRBV28,TRBJ1-1,CASSPPTQNTEAFF,TGTGCCAGCAGCCCCCCCACACAGAACACTGAAGCTTTCTTT
TRBD1,.,TRBV7-9,TRBJ1-1,CASSRTTGGEAFF,TGTGCCAGCAGCCGCACGACAGGGGGAGAAGCTTTCTTT
.,.,TRBV3-1,TRBJ2-5,CASSPWLRGRGETQYF,TGTGCCAGCAGCCCCTGGTTGAGGGGCCGGGGGGAGACCCAGTACTTC
TRBD2,few,TRBV4-2,TRBJ2-5,CASSQGSGEETQYF,TGTGCCAGCAGCCAAGGTAGCGGGGAAGAGACCCAGTACTTC
TRBD1,few,TRBV20-1,TRBJ2-7,CSPQEKGGPNPYEQYF,TGCAGTCCTCAAGAAAAAGGGGGCCCAAACCCCTACGAGCAGTACTTC
.,many,TRBV6-5,TRBJ1-1,CASSLRGRRNTEAFF,TGTGCCAGCAGCCTTCGGGGTCGTCGGAACACTGAAGCTTTCTTT
TRBD1,few,TRBV6-2/TRBV6-3,TRBJ1-5,CAIPGTGMQPQHF,TGTGCCATCCCCGGGACAGGGATGCAGCCCCAGCATTTT
TRBD1,few,TRBV12-3/TRBV12-4,TRBJ1-2,CASSLLGQVSYTF,TGTGCCAGCAGTTTGTTGGGACAGGTTAGCTACACCTTC
.,.,TRBV5-1,TRBJ1-1,CASRGVVDTEAFF,TGCGCCAGCAGGGGGGTTGTCGACACTGAAGCTTTCTTT
TRBD1,few,TRBV10-3,TRBJ2-1,CATIRDRDNEQFF,TGTGCCACGATCCGGGACAGGGACAATGAGCAGTTCTTC
.,.,TRBV3-1,TRBJ1-6,CASSQDGDSPLHF,TGTGCCAGCAGCCAAGATGGGGATTCACCCCTCCACTTT
.,many,TRBV5-1,TRBJ2-1,CASSLAPGGDEQFF,TGCGCCAGCAGCTTGGCCCCTGGGGGTGATGAGCAGTTCTTC
.,many,TRBV5-1,TRBJ1-1,CASSLIGEIWTEAFF,TGCGCCAGCAGCTTGATTGGGGAAATCTGGACTGAAGCTTTCTTT
.,.,TRBV19,TRBJ1-5,CACLPGHSFNQPQHF,TGTGCCTGCTTGCCGGGACATTCCTTCAATCAGCCCCAGCATTTT
.,.,TRBV11-3,TRBJ1-6,CASSRRVQNSPLHF,TGTGCCAGCAGCCGGCGGGTGCAGAATTCACCCCTCCACTTT